This T cell receptor (beta chain) appears in the sequencing data of a study of T-cell reconstitution after alpha-beta-depleted transplantation in children (dated by TCRdb to the mid-2010s). The study in broad terms: T-cell immune reconstitution after TCRalphabeta/CD19-depleted allogeneic hematopoietic cell transplantation in children was quantitatively tracked in the study by means of TCR repertoire profiling.

This clonotype has just a few counts. Its specific antigen is unknown. Per-base qualities were not stored, and no clone one base away is much larger. The library was made by PCR. Sequencing instrument: Illumina HiSeq 2500. To normalize quantification of the TCRbeta repertoire, the TCR libraries were built with molecular barcoding that relied on unique molecular identifiers. TCRdb handled the public reads itself, with Q25 trimming in fastp and clone calling in MiXCR, and kept productive beta chains. Rows with one shared CDR3 protein collapse into an entry with the most common genes and DNA. The sample table records a few hundred thousand distinct CDR3 sequences; around 12% of these occur just once. About 5.6% of the sample is held by the ten biggest clonotypes. For CDR1 and CDR2, the germline V gene lists MDHEN and SYDVKM. From the cysteine through the phenylalanine, the CDR3 covers 16 amino acids. Only the CDR3 portion is preserved as DNA: 48 bases, with reading frame beginning at the first base. Relative to germline, V is missing 6 bases and J is missing 2 bases, with 11 bases of the junction outside any gene match.

The TCR sequence derives from a human donor who donated a stem cell graft to a child with combined immunodeficiency. In this chain, TRBV28 is recombined with TRBJ2-3, and 7 junction bases match TRBD2. The sequencing here drew on PBMCs from the stem cell graft donor, taken from the stem cell graft. The DNA sequence is as follows: TGTGCCAGCAGCTTCATAACGGGAGGCTACACAGATACGCAGTATTTT. It codes for CASSFITGGYTDTQYF.